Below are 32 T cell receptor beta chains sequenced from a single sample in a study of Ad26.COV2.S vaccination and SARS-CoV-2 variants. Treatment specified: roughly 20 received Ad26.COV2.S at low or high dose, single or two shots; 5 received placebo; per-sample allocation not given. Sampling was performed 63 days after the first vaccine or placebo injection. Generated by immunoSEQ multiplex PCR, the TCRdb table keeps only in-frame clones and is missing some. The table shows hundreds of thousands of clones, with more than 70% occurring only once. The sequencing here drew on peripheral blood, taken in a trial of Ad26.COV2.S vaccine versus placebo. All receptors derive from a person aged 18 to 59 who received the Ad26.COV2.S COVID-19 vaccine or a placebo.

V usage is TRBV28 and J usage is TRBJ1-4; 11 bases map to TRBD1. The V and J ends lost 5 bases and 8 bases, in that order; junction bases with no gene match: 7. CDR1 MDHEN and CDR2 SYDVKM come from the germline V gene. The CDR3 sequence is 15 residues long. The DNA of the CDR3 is TGTGCCAGCAGTCTGCCCGGGACAGGGGGGGAAAAACTGTTTTTT. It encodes CASSLPGTGGEKLFF.

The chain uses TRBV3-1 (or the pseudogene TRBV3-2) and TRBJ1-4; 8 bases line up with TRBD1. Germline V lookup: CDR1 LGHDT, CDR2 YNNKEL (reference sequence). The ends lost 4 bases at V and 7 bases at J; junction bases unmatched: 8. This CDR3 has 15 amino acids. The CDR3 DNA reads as TGTGCCAGCAGCCTTAGAACAGGGGGGCGTGAAAAACTGTTTTTT. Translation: CASSLRTGGREKLFF.

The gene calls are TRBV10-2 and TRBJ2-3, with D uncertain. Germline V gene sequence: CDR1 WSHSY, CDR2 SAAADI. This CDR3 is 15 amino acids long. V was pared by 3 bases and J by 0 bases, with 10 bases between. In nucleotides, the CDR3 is TGCGCCAGCAGTGAAGGACCTTATAGCACAGATACGCAGTATTTT. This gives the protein CASSEGPYSTDTQYF.

CDR3 residues: CASSLVLNYEQYF. The CDR3 DNA follows: TGTGCCAGCAGTTTGGTCTTAAACTACGAGCAGTACTTC. J is TRBJ2-7 and V is TRBV27; D gene unclear. Trimming stripped 3 bases from V and 3 bases from J, with 9 bases between. The germline V gene encodes CDR1 MNHEY and CDR2 SMNVEV (reference sequence). This CDR3 region has 13 residues.

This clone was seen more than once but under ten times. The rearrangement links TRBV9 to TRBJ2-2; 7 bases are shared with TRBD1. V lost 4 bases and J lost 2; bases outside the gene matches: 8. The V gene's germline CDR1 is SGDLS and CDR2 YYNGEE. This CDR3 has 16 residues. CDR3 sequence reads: CASSSSGTVNTGELFF. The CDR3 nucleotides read TGTGCCAGCAGCTCATCCGGGACAGTCAACACCGGGGAGCTGTTTTTT. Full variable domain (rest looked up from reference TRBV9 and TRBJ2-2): DSGVTQTPKHLITATGQRVTLRCSPRSGDLSVYWYQQSLDQGLQFLIQYYNGEERAKGNILERFSAQQFPDLHSELNLSSLELGDSALYFCASSSSGTVNTGELFFGEGSRLTVL.

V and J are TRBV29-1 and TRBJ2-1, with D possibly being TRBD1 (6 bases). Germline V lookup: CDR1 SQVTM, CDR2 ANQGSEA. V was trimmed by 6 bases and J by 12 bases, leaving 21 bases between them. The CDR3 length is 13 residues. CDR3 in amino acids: CSVSTGPLLGQFF. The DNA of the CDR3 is TGCAGCGTCTCGACAGGTCCCCTCCTTGGGCAGTTCTTC.

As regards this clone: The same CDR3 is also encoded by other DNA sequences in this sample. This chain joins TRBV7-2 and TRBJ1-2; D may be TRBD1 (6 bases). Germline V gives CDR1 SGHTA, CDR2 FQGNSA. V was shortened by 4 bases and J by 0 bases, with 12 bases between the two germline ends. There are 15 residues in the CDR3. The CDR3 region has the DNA TGTGCCAGCAGCTCTGGGACATGGGCTAACTATGGCTACACCTTC. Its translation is CASSSGTWANYGYTF.

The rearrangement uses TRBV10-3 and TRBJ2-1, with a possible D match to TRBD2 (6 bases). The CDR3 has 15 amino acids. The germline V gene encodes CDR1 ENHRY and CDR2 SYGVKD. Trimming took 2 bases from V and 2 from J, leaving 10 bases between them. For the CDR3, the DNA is TGTGCCATCAGTGAGGGGGGGACCACCTACAATGAGCAGTTCTTC. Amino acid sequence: CAISEGGTTYNEQFF.

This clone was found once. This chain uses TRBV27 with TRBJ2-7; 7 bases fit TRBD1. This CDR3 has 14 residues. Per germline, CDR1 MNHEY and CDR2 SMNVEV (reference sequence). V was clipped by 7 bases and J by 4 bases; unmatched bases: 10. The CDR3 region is CASTRTGAAYEQYF. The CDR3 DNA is TGTGCCAGCACGCGAACAGGGGCGGCGTACGAGCAGTACTTC.

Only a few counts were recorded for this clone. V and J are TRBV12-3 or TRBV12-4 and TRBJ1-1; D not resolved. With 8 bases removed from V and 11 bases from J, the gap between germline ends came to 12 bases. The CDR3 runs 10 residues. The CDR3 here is CASGRSGAFF. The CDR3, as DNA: TGTGCCAGCGGGAGGTCGGGCGCTTTCTTT.

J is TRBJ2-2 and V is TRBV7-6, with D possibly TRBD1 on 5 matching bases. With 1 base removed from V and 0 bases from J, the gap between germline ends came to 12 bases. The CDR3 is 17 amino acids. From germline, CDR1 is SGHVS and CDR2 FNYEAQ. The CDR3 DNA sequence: TGTGCCAGCAGCTTAGATCAGGGTCTGGCGAACACCGGGGAGCTGTTTTTT. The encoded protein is CASSLDQGLANTGELFF.

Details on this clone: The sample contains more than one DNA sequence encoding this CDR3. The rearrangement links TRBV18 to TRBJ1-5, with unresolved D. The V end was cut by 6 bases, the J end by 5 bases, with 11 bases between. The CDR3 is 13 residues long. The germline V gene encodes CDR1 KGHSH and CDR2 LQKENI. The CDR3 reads CASSNGRDQPQHF. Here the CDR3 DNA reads TGTGCCAGCTCGAATGGACGGGATCAGCCCCAGCATTTT.

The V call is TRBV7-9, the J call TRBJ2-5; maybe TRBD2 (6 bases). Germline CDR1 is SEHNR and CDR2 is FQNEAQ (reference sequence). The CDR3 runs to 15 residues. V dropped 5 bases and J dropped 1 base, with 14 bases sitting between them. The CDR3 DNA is TGTGCCAGCAGCCTAACCGGGGGTCCCCAAGAGACCCAGTACTTC. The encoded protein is CASSLTGGPQETQYF.

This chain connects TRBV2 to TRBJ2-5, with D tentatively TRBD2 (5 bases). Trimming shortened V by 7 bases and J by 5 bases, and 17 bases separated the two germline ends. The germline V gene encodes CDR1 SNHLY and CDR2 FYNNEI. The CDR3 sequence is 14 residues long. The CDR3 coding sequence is TGTGCCAGCAACCTTCACGGAGGCGGGGAGACCCAGTACTTC. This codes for CASNLHGGGETQYF.

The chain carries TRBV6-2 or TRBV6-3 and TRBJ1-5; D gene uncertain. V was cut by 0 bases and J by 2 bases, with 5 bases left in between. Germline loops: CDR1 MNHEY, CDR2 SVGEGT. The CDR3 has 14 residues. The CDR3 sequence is CASSYSQGNQPQHF. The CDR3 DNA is TGTGCCAGCAGTTACTCGCAGGGCAATCAGCCCCAGCATTTT.

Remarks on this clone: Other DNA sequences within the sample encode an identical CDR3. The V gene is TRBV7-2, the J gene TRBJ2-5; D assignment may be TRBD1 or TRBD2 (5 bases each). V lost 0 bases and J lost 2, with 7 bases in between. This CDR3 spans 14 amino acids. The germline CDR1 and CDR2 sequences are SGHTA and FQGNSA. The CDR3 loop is CASSLARGQETQYF. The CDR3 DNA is TGTGCCAGCAGCTTAGCGAGGGGTCAAGAGACCCAGTACTTC.

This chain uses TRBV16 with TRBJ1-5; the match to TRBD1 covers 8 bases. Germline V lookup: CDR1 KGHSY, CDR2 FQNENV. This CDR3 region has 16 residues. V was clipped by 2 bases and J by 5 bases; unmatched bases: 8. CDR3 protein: CASSQPDRAPDQPQHF. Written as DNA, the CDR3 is TGTGCCAGCAGCCAACCGGACAGGGCGCCGGATCAGCCCCAGCATTTT. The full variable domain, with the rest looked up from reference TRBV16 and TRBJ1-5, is GEEVAQTPKHLVRGEGQKAKLYCAPIKGHSYVFWYQQVLKNEFKFLISFQNENVFDETGMPKERFSAKCLPNSPCSLEIQATKLEDSAVYFCASSQPDRAPDQPQHFGDGTRLSIL.

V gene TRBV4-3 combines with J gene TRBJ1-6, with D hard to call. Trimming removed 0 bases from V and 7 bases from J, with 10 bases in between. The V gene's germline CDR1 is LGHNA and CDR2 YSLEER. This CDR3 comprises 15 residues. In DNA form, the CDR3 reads TGCGCCAGCAGCCAAGATTCGGGCACGAATTCACCCCTCCACTTT. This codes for CASSQDSGTNSPLHF.

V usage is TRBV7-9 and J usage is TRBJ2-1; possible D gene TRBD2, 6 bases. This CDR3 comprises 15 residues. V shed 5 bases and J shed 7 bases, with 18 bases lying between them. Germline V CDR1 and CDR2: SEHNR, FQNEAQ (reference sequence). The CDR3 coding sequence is TGTGCCAGCAGCACCAGGAGGGCCCGAGGAAATGAGCAGTTCTTC. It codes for CASSTRRARGNEQFF. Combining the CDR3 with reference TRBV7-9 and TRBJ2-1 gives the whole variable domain DTGVSQNPRHKITKRGQNVTFRCDPISEHNRLYWYRQTLGQGPEFLTYFQNEAQLEKSRLLSDRFSAERPKGSFSTLEIQRTEQGDSAMYLCASSTRRARGNEQFFGPGTRLTVL.

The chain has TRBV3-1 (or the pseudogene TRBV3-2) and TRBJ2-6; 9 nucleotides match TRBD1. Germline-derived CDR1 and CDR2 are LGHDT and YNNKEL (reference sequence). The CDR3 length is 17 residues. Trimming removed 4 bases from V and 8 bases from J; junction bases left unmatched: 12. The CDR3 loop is CASSRAGTGSGTNVLTF. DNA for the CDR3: TGTGCCAGCAGCCGAGCCGGGACAGGGAGCGGGACCAACGTCCTGACTTTC.

The CDR3 nucleotides read TGTGCCAGCAGTTTAGCGGAGAACACTGAAGCTTTCTTT. This translates into CASSLAENTEAFF. The chain recombines TRBV27 with TRBJ1-1; D is unclear. V was trimmed by 2 bases and J by 1 base, leaving 5 bases between them. This CDR3 contains 13 residues. Germline CDR1 is MNHEY and CDR2 is SMNVEV (reference sequence).

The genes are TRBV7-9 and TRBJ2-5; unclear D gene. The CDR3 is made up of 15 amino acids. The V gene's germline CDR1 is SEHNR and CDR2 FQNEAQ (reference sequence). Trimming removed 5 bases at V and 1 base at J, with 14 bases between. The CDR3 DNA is TGTGCCAGCAGCGACCACTTGGAGCTCCAAGAGACCCAGTACTTC. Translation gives CASSDHLELQETQYF.

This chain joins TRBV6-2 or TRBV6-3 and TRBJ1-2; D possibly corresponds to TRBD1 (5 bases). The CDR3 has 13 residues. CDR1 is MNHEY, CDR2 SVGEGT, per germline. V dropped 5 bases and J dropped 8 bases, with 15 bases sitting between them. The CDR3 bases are TGTGCCAGCAGTAACCCCAGGCGGGACGGCTACACCTTC. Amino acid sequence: CASSNPRRDGYTF.

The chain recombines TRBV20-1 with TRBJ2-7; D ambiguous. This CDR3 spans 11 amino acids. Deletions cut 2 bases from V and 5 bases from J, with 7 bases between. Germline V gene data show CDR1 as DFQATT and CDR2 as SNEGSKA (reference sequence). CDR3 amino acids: CSARIWDEQYF. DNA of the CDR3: TGCAGTGCTAGAATCTGGGACGAGCAGTACTTC.

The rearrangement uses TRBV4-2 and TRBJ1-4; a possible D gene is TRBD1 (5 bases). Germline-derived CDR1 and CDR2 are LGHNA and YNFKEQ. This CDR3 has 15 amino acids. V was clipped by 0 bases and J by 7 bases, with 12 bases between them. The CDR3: CASSQDWRGAEKLFF. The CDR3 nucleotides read TGTGCCAGCAGCCAAGATTGGAGGGGAGCTGAAAAACTGTTTTTT.

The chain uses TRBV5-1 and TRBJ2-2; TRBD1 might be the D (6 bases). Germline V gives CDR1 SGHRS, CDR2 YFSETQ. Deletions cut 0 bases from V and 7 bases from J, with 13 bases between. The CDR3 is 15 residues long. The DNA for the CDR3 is TGCGCCAGCAGCTTGGTTGGGGGCGCGGACGGGGAGCTGTTTTTT. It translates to CASSLVGGADGELFF.

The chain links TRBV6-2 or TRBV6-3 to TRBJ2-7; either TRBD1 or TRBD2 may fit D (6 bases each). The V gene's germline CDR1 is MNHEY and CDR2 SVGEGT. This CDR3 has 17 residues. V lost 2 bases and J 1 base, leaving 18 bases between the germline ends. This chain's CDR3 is CASSYVLGGPLSYEQYF. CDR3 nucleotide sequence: TGTGCCAGCAGTTACGTCCTCGGGGGCCCTCTATCCTACGAGCAGTACTTC.

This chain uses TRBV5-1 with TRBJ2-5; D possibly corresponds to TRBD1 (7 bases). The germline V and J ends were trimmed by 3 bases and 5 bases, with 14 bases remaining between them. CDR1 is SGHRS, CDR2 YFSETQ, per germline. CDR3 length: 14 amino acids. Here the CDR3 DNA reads TGCGCCAGCAGCTCCTTACAGGGGAGGGAGACCCAGTACTTC. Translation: CASSSLQGRETQYF.

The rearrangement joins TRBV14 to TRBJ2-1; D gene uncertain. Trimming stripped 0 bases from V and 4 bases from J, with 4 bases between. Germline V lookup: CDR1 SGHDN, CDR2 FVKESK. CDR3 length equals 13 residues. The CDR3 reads CASSQELYNEQFF. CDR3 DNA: TGTGCCAGCAGCCAAGAGCTGTACAATGAGCAGTTCTTC. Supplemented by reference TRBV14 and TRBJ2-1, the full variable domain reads EAGVTQFPSHSVIEKGQTVTLRCDPISGHDNLYWYRRVMGKEIKFLLHFVKESKQDESGMPNNRFLAERTGGTYSTLKVQPAELEDSGVYFCASSQELYNEQFFGPGTRLTVL.

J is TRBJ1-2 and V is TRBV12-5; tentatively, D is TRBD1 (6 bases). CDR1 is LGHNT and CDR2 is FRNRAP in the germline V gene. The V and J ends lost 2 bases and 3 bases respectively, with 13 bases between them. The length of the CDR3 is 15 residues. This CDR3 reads CASGLYRRTDYGYTF. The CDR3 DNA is TGTGCTAGTGGTTTGTACCGGAGGACAGACTATGGCTACACCTTC. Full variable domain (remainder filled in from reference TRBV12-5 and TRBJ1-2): DARVTQTPRHKVTEMGQEVTMRCQPILGHNTVFWYRQTMMQGLELLAYFRNRAPLDDSGMPKDRFSAEMPDATLATLKIQPSEPRDSAVYFCASGLYRRTDYGYTFGSGTRLTVV.

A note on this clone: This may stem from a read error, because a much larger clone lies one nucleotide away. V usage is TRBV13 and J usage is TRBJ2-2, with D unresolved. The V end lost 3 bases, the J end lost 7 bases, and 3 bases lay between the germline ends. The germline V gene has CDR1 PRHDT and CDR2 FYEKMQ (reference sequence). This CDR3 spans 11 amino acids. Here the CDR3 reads CASSFRGELFF. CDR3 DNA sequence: TGTGCCAGCAGCTTCCGCGGGGAGCTGTTTTTT. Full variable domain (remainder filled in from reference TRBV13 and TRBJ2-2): AAGVIQSPRHLIKEKRETATLKCYPIPRHDTVYWYQQGPGQDPQFLISFYEKMQSDKGSIPDRFSAQQFSDYHSELNMSSLELGDSALYFCASSFRGELFFGEGSRLTVL.

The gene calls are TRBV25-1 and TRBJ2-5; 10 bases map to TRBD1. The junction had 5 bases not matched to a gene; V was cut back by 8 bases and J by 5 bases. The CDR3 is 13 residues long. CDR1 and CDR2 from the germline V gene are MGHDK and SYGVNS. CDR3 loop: CASGTGEAETQYF. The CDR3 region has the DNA TGTGCCAGCGGGACAGGGGAGGCGGAGACCCAGTACTTC.